The 27 T cell receptor beta chains below were found in one sample sequenced in a study of PD-L1 blockade in urothelial cancer. TCRdb's table, derived via immunoSEQ multiplex PCR, lists solely in-frame clones and lacks some. The sample holds about 32,000 clones, about 90% seen once. The starting material was PBMCs, obtained around atezolizumab (anti-PD-L1) treatment. These receptors all come from a man between 50 and 59 years old with urothelial cancer.

The V call is TRBV5-1, the J call TRBJ2-1; 15 bases line up with TRBD2. The CDR3 has 18 residues. Germline CDR1 SGHRS, CDR2 YFSETQ. V shed 4 bases and J 3 bases; nucleotides not matched to a gene: 8. This CDR3 is CASSPGTSGGPNYNEQFF. The CDR3 region has the DNA TGCGCCAGCAGCCCGGGGACTAGCGGGGGGCCAAACTACAATGAGCAGTTCTTC.

This chain connects TRBV30 to TRBJ1-4; 7 positions match TRBD1. With 4 bases clipped from V and 0 bases from J, the junction kept 5 bases outside the gene matches. CDR3 length equals 15 residues. Germline V gene data show CDR1 as GTSNPN and CDR2 as SVGIG (reference sequence). The CDR3 sequence is CAWTQGEATNEKLFF. DNA of the CDR3: TGTGCCTGGACCCAGGGGGAAGCAACTAATGAAAAACTGTTTTTT.

The rearrangement links TRBV5-1 to TRBJ2-1; 7 bases are shared with TRBD2. J lost 6 bases, V lost 5 bases, and 8 bases had no gene match. This CDR3 comprises 14 residues. Per the germline V gene, CDR1 is SGHRS and CDR2 is YFSETQ. The CDR3 bases are TGCGCCAGCAGGAGGGGAGGGCCGGCCAATGAGCAGTTCTTC. Protein: CASRRGGPANEQFF.

The chain is built from TRBV25-1 and TRBJ1-1, with 8 bases that match TRBD1. Unmatched junction bases numbered 10, after V lost 3 bases and J lost 4 bases. Germline lookup yields CDR1 MGHDK and CDR2 SYGVNS. This CDR3 region has 16 residues. DNA of the CDR3: TGTGCCAGCAGTGAGGTCCAGGGGGCTCGACGCACTGAAGCTTTCTTT. It encodes CASSEVQGARRTEAFF.

The rearrangement uses TRBV6-1 and TRBJ2-5; D may be TRBD1 (6 bases). The CDR3 spans 15 residues. The germline V gene encodes CDR1 MNHNS and CDR2 SASEGT. With 6 bases removed from V and 5 bases from J, the gap between germline ends came to 19 bases. The CDR3 nucleotides are TGTGCCAGCAGCCCCGCTCGAGGGGGTAGGGAGACCCAGTACTTC. This codes for CASSPARGGRETQYF.

This rearrangement joins TRBV7-2 to TRBJ2-5, with TRBD2 matching 11 bases. Trimming cost V 5 bases and J 5 bases; bases outside gene matches: 7. Germline values: CDR1 SGHTA, CDR2 FQGNSA. CDR3 length equals 15 residues. CDR3 residues: CASSPASGRSETQYF. For the CDR3, the DNA is TGTGCCAGCAGCCCAGCTAGCGGGAGGTCGGAGACCCAGTACTTC.

This clone was counted a few times. V gene TRBV7-2 combines with J gene TRBJ2-5, with 7 bases identical to TRBD1. The J segment lost 1 base and the V segment lost 4 bases, leaving 12 bases of the junction unmatched. This CDR3 has 17 residues. Per germline, CDR1 SGHTA and CDR2 FQGNSA. CDR3 sequence reads: CASSSLKWTGSQETQYF. Written as DNA, the CDR3 is TGTGCCAGCAGCTCACTAAAATGGACAGGAAGCCAAGAGACCCAGTACTTC. The full variable domain, its missing parts supplied by reference TRBV7-2 and TRBJ2-5, is GAGVSQSPSNKVTEKGKDVELRCDPISGHTALYWYRQSLGQGLEFLIYFQGNSAPDKSGLPSDRFSAERTGGSVSTLTIQRTQQEDSAVYLCASSSLKWTGSQETQYFGPGTRLLVL.

V gene TRBV30 combines with J gene TRBJ2-2; no clear D gene. The CDR3 covers 12 residues. The V and J ends lost 8 bases and 5 bases respectively, with 12 bases between them. Germline assignment: CDR1 GTSNPN and CDR2 SVGIG (reference sequence). The CDR3 region is CAGRRATGELFF. DNA of the CDR3: TGTGCCGGCCGGCGAGCGACCGGGGAGCTGTTTTTT. Complete variable domain (other parts from reference TRBV30 and TRBJ2-2): SQTIHQWPATLVQPVGSPLSLECTVEGTSNPNLYWYRQAAGRGLQLLFYSVGIGQISSEVPQNLSASRPQDRQFILSSKKLLLSDSGFYLCAGRRATGELFFGEGSRLTVL.

The chain links TRBV27 to TRBJ2-1; 11 bases are shared with TRBD2. Germline assignment: CDR1 MNHEY and CDR2 SMNVEV (reference sequence). There are 13 residues in the CDR3. V gave up 7 bases and J gave up 9 bases; unmatched junction bases: 5. The CDR3 region has the DNA TGTGCCAGCATTGCTAGCGGGGGGTTTGAGCAGTTCTTC. It specifies CASIASGGFEQFF.

The chain combines TRBV21-1 with TRBJ1-2; the DNA was not used to check the table's D call, TRBD1. TRBV21-1 is a recognized pseudogene. The CDR3 length is 13 residues. This CDR3 is CASRQDRAYGYTF. The CDR3 region has the DNA TGTGCCAGCAGACAAGACAGAGCCTATGGCTACACCTTC.

The CDR3: CSVEGGRGGYEQYF. The DNA for the CDR3 is TGCAGCGTTGAAGGAGGTCGAGGGGGCTACGAGCAGTACTTC. V gene TRBV29-1 combines with J gene TRBJ2-7; D perhaps matches TRBD1 (6 bases). The germline V gene has CDR1 SQVTM and CDR2 ANQGSEA. Trimming cost V 1 base and J 3 bases, with 13 bases left between them. The CDR3 has 14 amino acids.

This chain links TRBV27 with TRBJ1-2, with D perhaps TRBD1 (5 bases). Trimming took off 2 bases at V and 3 bases at J, with 10 bases between the two ends. The CDR3 is made up of 14 amino acids. Per germline, CDR1 MNHEY and CDR2 SMNVEV (reference sequence). DNA for the CDR3: TGTGCCAGCAGTTTAGGTGGCAGGGACTATGGCTACACCTTC. It translates to CASSLGGRDYGYTF.

This chain uses TRBV11-2 with TRBJ2-5; TRBD2 matches 13 bases. This CDR3 comprises 14 residues. The germline CDR1 and CDR2 sequences are SGHAT and FQNNGV. Germline trimming cut 8 bases from V and 7 bases from J; bases unmatched to any gene: 7. The CDR3 sequence: CASGGLAGYGTQYF. The CDR3 nucleotides read TGTGCCAGCGGGGGACTAGCGGGGTACGGGACCCAGTACTTC.

The CDR3: CASSLGTSGSTDTQYF. The CDR3 coding sequence is TGTGCCAGCAGCCTAGGGACTAGCGGGAGTACAGATACGCAGTATTTT. The V call is TRBV7-9, the J call TRBJ2-3, with 14 bases that match TRBD2. Germline V gene sequence: CDR1 SEHNR, CDR2 FQNEAQ (reference sequence). CDR3 size: 16 residues. J lost 3 bases, V lost 5 bases, and 4 bases had no gene match.

The V and J genes are TRBV18 and TRBJ2-1; D ambiguous. V gave up 2 bases and J gave up 1 base, with 6 bases separating them. From germline, CDR1 is KGHSH and CDR2 LQKENI. The CDR3 covers 14 residues. CDR3 bases: TGTGCCAGCTCACCAGGGCTATCCTACAATGAGCAGTTCTTC. The encoded protein is CASSPGLSYNEQFF. Full variable domain (outside the CDR3, taken from reference TRBV18 and TRBJ2-1): NAGVMQNPRHLVRRRGQEARLRCSPMKGHSHVYWYRQLPEEGLKFMVYLQKENIIDESGMPKERFSAEFPKEGPSILRIQQVVRGDSAAYFCASSPGLSYNEQFFGPGTRLTVL.

The genes are TRBV29-1 and TRBJ1-2; perhaps TRBD1 as D (6 bases). In germline, CDR1 is SQVTM, CDR2 ANQGSEA. Deletions cut 3 bases from V and 2 bases from J, with 19 bases between. The length of the CDR3 is 16 residues. The CDR3: CSVDLAGEPGNYGYTF. CDR3 nucleotides: TGCAGCGTTGATCTGGCAGGGGAGCCGGGAAACTATGGCTACACCTTC.

V gene TRBV6-1 combines with J gene TRBJ1-1, with 9 bases identical to TRBD1. CDR1 is MNHNS and CDR2 is SASEGT in the germline V gene. CDR3 size: 15 residues. J was trimmed by 9 bases and V by 4 bases; bases with no gene match: 12. The CDR3 nucleotides read TGTGCCAGCAGTGTTGGTATCGACAGGGGGGTTAAAGCTTTCTTT. This codes for CASSVGIDRGVKAFF.

The gene calls are TRBV12-5 and TRBJ2-2; D unresolved. Trimming removed 0 bases at V and 6 bases at J, with 8 bases between. CDR1 LGHNT and CDR2 FRNRAP come from the germline V gene. The CDR3 totals 14 residues. Here the CDR3 DNA reads TGTGCTAGTGGTTTGGTACCATGGCCCGGGGAGCTGTTTTTT. It translates to CASGLVPWPGELFF. The full variable domain, completed using reference TRBV12-5 and TRBJ2-2, is DARVTQTPRHKVTEMGQEVTMRCQPILGHNTVFWYRQTMMQGLELLAYFRNRAPLDDSGMPKDRFSAEMPDATLATLKIQPSEPRDSAVYFCASGLVPWPGELFFGEGSRLTVL.

J is TRBJ2-7 and V is TRBV28, with 9 positions matching TRBD1. The CDR3 loop spans 11 amino acids. Germline trimming cut 5 bases from V and 10 bases from J; bases unmatched to any gene: 3. The V gene's germline CDR1 is MDHEN and CDR2 SYDVKM. The CDR3, as DNA: TGTGCCAGCAGTCGGGACAGGGACCAGTACTTC. It encodes CASSRDRDQYF. Using reference TRBV28 and TRBJ2-7 for the parts outside the CDR3, the full variable domain is DVKVTQSSRYLVKRTGEKVFLECVQDMDHENMFWYRQDPGLGLRLIYFSYDVKMKEKGDIPEGYSVSREKKERFSLILESASTNQTSMYLCASSRDRDQYFGPGTRLTVT.

The gene calls are TRBV6-7 and TRBJ1-6; D perhaps matches TRBD1 (5 bases). TRBV6-7 is given ORF status, its function remaining uncertain. Trimming shortened V by 2 bases and J by 10 bases, and 9 bases separated the two germline ends. The CDR3 has 13 residues. In DNA, the CDR3 is TGTGCCAGCAGTTACGCGTGGACATCACCCCTCCACTTT. Encoded protein: CASSYAWTSPLHF.

This chain joins TRBV18 and TRBJ2-2; tentative D call: TRBD1 (5 bases). Trimming cost V 4 bases and J 6 bases, with 9 bases left between them. Germline assignment: CDR1 KGHSH and CDR2 LQKENI. CDR3 length: 13 residues. For the CDR3, the DNA is TGTGCCAGCTCACTCCAGGGTGCCGGGGAGCTGTTTTTT. Its protein is CASSLQGAGELFF. The full variable domain, with the rest looked up from reference TRBV18 and TRBJ2-2, is NAGVMQNPRHLVRRRGQEARLRCSPMKGHSHVYWYRQLPEEGLKFMVYLQKENIIDESGMPKERFSAEFPKEGPSILRIQQVVRGDSAAYFCASSLQGAGELFFGEGSRLTVL.

The chain has TRBV11-3 and TRBJ2-3; D is ambiguous. Germline V gene data show CDR1 as SGHNT and CDR2 as YENEEA. This CDR3 comprises 14 residues. The ends were cut back, 1 base at V and 4 bases at J, with 9 bases in the middle. The CDR3 sequence is CASSLGRSSDTQYF. CDR3 in DNA: TGTGCCAGCAGCTTAGGCCGGAGTTCAGATACGCAGTATTTT. Looking up the rest from reference TRBV11-3 and TRBJ2-3 gives the full variable domain: EAGVVQSPRYKIIEKKQPVAFWCNPISGHNTLYWYLQNLGQGPELLIRYENEEAVDDSQLPKDRFSAERLKGVDSTLKIQPAELGDSAVYLCASSLGRSSDTQYFGPGTRLTVL.

The chain recombines TRBV19 with TRBJ2-5; TRBD1 matches 7 bases. The CDR3 is 16 residues long. J lost 5 bases, V lost 4 bases, and 13 bases had no gene match. Germline lookup yields CDR1 LNHDA and CDR2 SQIVND (reference sequence). The CDR3 coding sequence is TGTGCCAGTAGTAACAGGACAGGCTCGAACGGGGAGACCCAGTACTTC. This translates into CASSNRTGSNGETQYF.

The CDR3, as DNA: TGTGCCAGCAGTGTCCGGGACTACTTTCCAGAGACCCAGTACTTC. Translation gives CASSVRDYFPETQYF. The chain employs TRBV6-6 and TRBJ2-5, with TRBD2 matching over 7 bases. The CDR3 contains 15 residues. Looked up from germline, CDR1 is MNHNY and CDR2 is SVGAGI (reference sequence). The J segment lost 4 bases and the V segment lost 5 bases, leaving 10 bases of the junction unmatched.

The chain links TRBV19 to TRBJ2-2, with D possibly being TRBD2 (6 bases). The V end lost 6 bases, the J end lost 5 bases, and 13 bases lay between the germline ends. CDR1 and CDR2 from the germline V gene are LNHDA and SQIVND (reference sequence). The CDR3 extends over 14 amino acids. Here the CDR3 DNA reads TGTGCCAGTAGAGGGCGTCGGGAGACCGGGGAGCTGTTTTTT. Its translation: CASRGRRETGELFF.

The chain recombines TRBV10-1 with TRBJ2-1, with 11 nucleotides matching TRBD2. The length of the CDR3 is 16 residues. The junction had 10 bases not matched to a gene; V was cut back by 5 bases and J by 7 bases. Germline V gene data show CDR1 as WNHNN and CDR2 as SYGVQD (reference sequence). CDR3 in DNA: TGCGCCAGCAGTCCCCAACTAGCGGGAGTTAAGAATGAGCAGTTCTTC. Translation: CASSPQLAGVKNEQFF.

The J gene is TRBJ2-1, the V gene TRBV9; 8 bases map to TRBD2. The ends lost 0 bases at V and 8 bases at J; junction bases unmatched: 4. The germline V gene has CDR1 SGDLS and CDR2 YYNGEE. There are 14 residues in the CDR3. The CDR3 DNA reads as TGTGCCAGCAGCGTAGTGAGTAGCGGGGATGAGCAGTTCTTC. The encoded protein is CASSVVSSGDEQFF.